A selection of T cell receptor beta chains follows, all from one sample in a study of control samples from healthy donors and cancer patients. Clones were read by immunoSEQ multiplex PCR, and TCRdb kept only the in-frame ones, dropping some. The sample carries 130,000 or so clones, 80% to 90% recorded once. Material for sequencing was blood. The receptor source for this set is a man between 50 and 59 years old in good health. The CDR3 runs from the conserved cysteine through the conserved F or W. Each record gives: V gene, D gene, clone size, J gene, CDR3 protein, CDR3 DNA. The D gene is left open where the match is weak. The size entry is marked missing in some rows and otherwise reads once, few, many or a size class.

TRBV9	TRBD1	.	TRBJ2-7	CASSRQGLAYEQYF	TGTGCCAGCAGCCGACAGGGATTAGCTTACGAGCAGTACTTC
TRBV5-1	TRBD1	once	TRBJ1-3	CASSLDRVGNTIYF	TGCGCCAGCAGTTTGGACAGGGTTGGTAACACCATATATTTT
TRBV2	.	.	TRBJ1-5	CASTPNSYSNQPQHF	TGTGCCAGCACTCCCAATTCTTATAGCAATCAGCCCCAGCATTTT
TRBV24-1	TRBD1	.	TRBJ1-2	CATSDNGQGRPTSYGYTF	TGTGCCACCAGTGACAATGGACAGGGGCGACCTACAAGCTATGGCTACACCTTC
TRBV6-5	.	.	TRBJ2-7	CASSRRQAGEQYF	TGTGCCAGCAGCCGCAGACAGGCTGGCGAGCAGTACTTC
TRBV9	TRBD1	.	TRBJ1-1	CASSVGTGGTEAFF	TGTGCCAGCAGCGTCGGGACAGGGGGCACTGAAGCTTTCTTT
TRBV19	.	.	TRBJ1-1	CASKKWGYMNTEAFF	TGTGCCAGTAAGAAATGGGGTTACATGAACACTGAAGCTTTCTTT
TRBV5-4	.	once	TRBJ1-3	CASSLFEGGNTIYF	TGTGCCAGCAGCTTGTTCGAGGGGGGAAACACCATATATTTT
TRBV2	.	few	TRBJ2-4	CASSGTLLAKNIQYF	TGTGCCAGCAGTGGGACCCTCCTAGCCAAAAACATTCAGTACTTC
TRBV7-2	TRBD1	.	TRBJ2-5	CASSVDTGGQTQYF	TGTGCCAGCAGCGTAGATACAGGGGGACAGACCCAGTACTTC
TRBV11-3	TRBD1	many	TRBJ1-1	CASSVDRVGNTEAFF	TGTGCCAGCAGCGTGGACAGGGTGGGGAACACTGAAGCTTTCTTT
TRBV9	.	.	TRBJ1-1	CASSVASAQGNTEAFF	TGTGCCAGCAGCGTAGCTTCAGCCCAAGGGAACACTGAAGCTTTCTTT
TRBV7-9	TRBD1	.	TRBJ1-2	CASSLATIGGSYGYTF	TGTGCCAGCAGCCTCGCGACTATAGGGGGCAGCTATGGCTACACCTTC
TRBV7-8	.	.	TRBJ1-2	CASSPFDPSYGYTF	TGTGCCAGCAGCCCCTTCGACCCATCATATGGCTACACCTTC
TRBV25-1	.	.	TRBJ1-1	CASQDQGWTEAFF	TGTGCCAGCCAAGACCAGGGATGGACTGAAGCTTTCTTT
TRBV6-5	.	.	TRBJ1-1	CASSLWGEAFF	TGTGCCAGCAGTTTATGGGGTGAAGCTTTCTTT
TRBV21-1	.	.	TRBJ1-3	CASRPRGPISGNTIYF	TGTGCCAGCAGACCCAGGGGACCCATCTCTGGAAACACCATATATTTT
TRBV30	.	.	TRBJ1-1	CAWSNGPVGAFF	TGTGCCTGGAGTAATGGACCAGTCGGGGCTTTCTTT
TRBV5-6	.	.	TRBJ2-7	CASSFGTLGPHEQYF	TGTGCCAGCAGCTTTGGGACATTGGGCCCCCACGAGCAGTACTTC
TRBV3-1/TRBV3-2	.	.	TRBJ1-2	CASSLTADYGYTF	TGTGCCAGCAGCCTCACAGCGGACTATGGCTACACCTTC
TRBV7-9	TRBD1	.	TRBJ1-1	CASSPRRGTGGTEAFF	TGTGCCAGCAGCCCTCGAAGGGGGACAGGGGGCACTGAAGCTTTCTTT